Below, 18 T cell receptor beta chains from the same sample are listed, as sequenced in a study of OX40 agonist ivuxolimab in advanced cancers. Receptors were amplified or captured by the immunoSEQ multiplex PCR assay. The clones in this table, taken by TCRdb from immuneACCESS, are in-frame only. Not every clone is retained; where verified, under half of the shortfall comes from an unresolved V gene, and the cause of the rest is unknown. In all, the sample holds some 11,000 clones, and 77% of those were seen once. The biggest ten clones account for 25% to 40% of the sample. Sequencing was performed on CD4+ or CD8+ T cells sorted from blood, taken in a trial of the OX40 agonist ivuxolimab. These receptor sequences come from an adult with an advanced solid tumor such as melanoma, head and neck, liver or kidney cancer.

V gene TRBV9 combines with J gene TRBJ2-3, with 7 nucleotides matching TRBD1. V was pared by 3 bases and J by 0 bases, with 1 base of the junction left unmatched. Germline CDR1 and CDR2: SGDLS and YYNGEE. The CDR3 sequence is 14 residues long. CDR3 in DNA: TGTGCCAGCAGCGCGACAGGGAGCACAGATACGCAGTATTTT. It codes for CASSATGSTDTQYF.

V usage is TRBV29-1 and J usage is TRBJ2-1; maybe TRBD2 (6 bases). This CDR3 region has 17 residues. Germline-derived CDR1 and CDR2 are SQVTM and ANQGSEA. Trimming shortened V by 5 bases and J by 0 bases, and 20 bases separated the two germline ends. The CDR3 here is CSVLLFLGGSSYNEQFF. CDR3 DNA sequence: TGCAGCGTTTTGCTATTCCTGGGGGGAAGCTCCTACAATGAGCAGTTCTTC.

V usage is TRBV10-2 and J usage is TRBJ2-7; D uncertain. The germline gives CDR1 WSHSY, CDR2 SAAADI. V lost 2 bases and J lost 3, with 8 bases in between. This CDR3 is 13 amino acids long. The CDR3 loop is CASSEVGYYEQYF. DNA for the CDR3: TGCGCCAGCAGTGAGGTGGGGTACTACGAGCAGTACTTC.

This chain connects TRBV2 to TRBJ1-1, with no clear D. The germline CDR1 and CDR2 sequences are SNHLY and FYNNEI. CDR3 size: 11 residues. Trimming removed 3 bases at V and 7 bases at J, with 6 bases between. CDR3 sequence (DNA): TGTGCCAGCAGTGACGGTTTTGAAGCTTTCTTT. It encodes CASSDGFEAFF.

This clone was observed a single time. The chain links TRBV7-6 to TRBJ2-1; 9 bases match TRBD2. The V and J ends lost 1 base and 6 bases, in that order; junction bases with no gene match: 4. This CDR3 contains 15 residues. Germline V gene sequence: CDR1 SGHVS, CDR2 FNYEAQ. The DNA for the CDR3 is TGTGCCAGCAGCTTAGTTGCGGGAGGGATCAATGAGCAGTTCTTC. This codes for CASSLVAGGINEQFF.

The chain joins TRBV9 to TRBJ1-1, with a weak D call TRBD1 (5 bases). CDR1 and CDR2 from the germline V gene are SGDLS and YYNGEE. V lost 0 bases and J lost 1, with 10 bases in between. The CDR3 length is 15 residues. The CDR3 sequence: CASSVGLRENTEAFF. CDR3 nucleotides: TGTGCCAGCAGCGTAGGTCTCAGGGAGAACACTGAAGCTTTCTTT.

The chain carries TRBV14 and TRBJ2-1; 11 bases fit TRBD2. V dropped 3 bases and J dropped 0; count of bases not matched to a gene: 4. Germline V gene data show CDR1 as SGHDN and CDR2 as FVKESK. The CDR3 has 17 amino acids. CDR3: CASSHRLAGSSYNEQFF. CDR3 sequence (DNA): TGTGCCAGCAGCCATCGACTAGCGGGGAGCTCCTACAATGAGCAGTTCTTC.

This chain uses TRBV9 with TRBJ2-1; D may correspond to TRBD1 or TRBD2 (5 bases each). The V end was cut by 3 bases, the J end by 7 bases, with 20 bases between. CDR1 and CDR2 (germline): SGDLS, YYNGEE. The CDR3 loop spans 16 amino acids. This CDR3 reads CASSAPIGGAPNEQFF. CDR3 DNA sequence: TGTGCCAGCAGCGCACCGATTGGGGGAGCCCCGAATGAGCAGTTCTTC.

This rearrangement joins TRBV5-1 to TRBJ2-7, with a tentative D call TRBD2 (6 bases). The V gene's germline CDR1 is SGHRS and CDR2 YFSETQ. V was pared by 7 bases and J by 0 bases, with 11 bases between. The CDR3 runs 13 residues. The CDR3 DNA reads TGCGCCAGCGGAGCTAGCGACTCCTACGAGCAGTACTTC. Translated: CASGASDSYEQYF.

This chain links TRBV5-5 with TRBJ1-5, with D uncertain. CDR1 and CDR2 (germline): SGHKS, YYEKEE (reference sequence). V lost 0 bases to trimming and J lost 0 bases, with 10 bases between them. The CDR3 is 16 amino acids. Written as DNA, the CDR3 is TGTGCCAGCAGCTTGGATCCGGGGAATAGCAATCAGCCCCAGCATTTT. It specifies CASSLDPGNSNQPQHF.

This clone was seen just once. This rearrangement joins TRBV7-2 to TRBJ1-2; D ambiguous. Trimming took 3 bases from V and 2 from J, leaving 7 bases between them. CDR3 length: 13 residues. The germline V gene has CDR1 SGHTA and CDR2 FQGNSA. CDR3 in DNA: TGTGCCAGCAGCTTGCCCGAGAACTATGGCTACACCTTC. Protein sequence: CASSLPENYGYTF.

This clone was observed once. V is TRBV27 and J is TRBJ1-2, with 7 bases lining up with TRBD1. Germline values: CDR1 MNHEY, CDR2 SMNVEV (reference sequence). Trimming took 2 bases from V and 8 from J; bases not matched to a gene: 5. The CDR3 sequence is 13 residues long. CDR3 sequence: CASSLGTASGYTF. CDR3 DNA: TGTGCCAGCAGTTTAGGGACAGCATCCGGCTACACCTTC.

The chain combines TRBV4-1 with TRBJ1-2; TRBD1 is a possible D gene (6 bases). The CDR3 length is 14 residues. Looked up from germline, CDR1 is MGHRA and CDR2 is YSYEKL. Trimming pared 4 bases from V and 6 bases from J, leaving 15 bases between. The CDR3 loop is CASSRRTGADGYTF. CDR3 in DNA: TGCGCCAGCAGCCGCCGCACGGGGGCGGATGGCTACACCTTC.

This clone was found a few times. CDR3 nucleotides: TGTGCCAGCAGTTACAGAACAGGGGAATTCCCCAATGAGTATTTT. It is translated as CASSYRTGEFPNEYF. The V call is TRBV6-5, the J call TRBJ2-3; 7 positions agree with TRBD1. The CDR3 contains 15 residues. After removal of 2 bases from V and 13 bases from J, the junction contained 15 bases not matched to a gene. The germline gives CDR1 MNHEY, CDR2 SVGAGI.

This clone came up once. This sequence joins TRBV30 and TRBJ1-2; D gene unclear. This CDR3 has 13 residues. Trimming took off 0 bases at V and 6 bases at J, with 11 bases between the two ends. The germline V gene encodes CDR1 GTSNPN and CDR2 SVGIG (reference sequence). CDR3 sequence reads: CAWSVLVQDGYTF. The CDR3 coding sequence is TGTGCCTGGAGTGTACTTGTCCAGGATGGCTACACCTTC.

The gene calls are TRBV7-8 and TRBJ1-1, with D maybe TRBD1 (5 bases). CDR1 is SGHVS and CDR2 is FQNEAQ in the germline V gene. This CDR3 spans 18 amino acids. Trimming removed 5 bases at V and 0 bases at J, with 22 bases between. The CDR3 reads CASSQPFDSPILNTEAFF. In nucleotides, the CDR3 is TGTGCCAGCAGCCAACCCTTCGACAGCCCCATCTTGAACACTGAAGCTTTCTTT.

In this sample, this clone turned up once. This CDR3 is CASSEFGRSNSPLHF. CDR3 bases: TGTGCCAGCAGTGAATTCGGCAGGTCCAATTCACCCCTCCACTTT. The V call is TRBV25-1, the J call TRBJ1-6; D remains unclear. The CDR3 totals 15 residues. Trimming removed 1 base at V and 7 bases at J, with 11 bases between. Germline V gene data show CDR1 as MGHDK and CDR2 as SYGVNS. Combining the CDR3 with reference TRBV25-1 and TRBJ1-6 gives the whole variable domain EADIYQTPRYLVIGTGKKITLECSQTMGHDKMYWYQQDPGMELHLIHYSYGVNSTEKGDLSSESTVSRIRTEHFPLTLESARPSHTSQYLCASSEFGRSNSPLHFGNGTRLTVT.

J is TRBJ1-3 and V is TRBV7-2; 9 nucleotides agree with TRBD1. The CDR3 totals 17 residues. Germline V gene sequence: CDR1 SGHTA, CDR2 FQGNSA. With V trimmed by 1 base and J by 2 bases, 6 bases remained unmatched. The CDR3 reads CASSLGSQGAAGNTIYF. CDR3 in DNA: TGTGCCAGCAGCTTAGGTTCACAGGGGGCAGCTGGAAACACCATATATTTT.